A single sample gave rise to the 27 T cell receptor beta chains below, sequenced in a study of tumor-infiltrating lymphocytes in primary liver carcinoma. Synthesis of TCR beta cDNA was carried out from 500 ng total RNA with a constant-region primer. Libraries of TCR beta came from three nested multiplex PCR rounds with slightly modified ARM-PCR. The opening two PCR rounds, approximately 10 cycles each, paired TRBV1-TRBV30 forward primers with a C-beta reverse primer. Each CDR3 protein is one row after TCRdb ran MiXCR on the multiplex PCR reads. The sample has some 190,000 distinct CDR3 sequences, about 60% seen once. The researchers obtained blood RNA from unsorted whole blood and also extracted germline DNA. The sequenced sample consisted of peripheral blood. The source of these receptors is a man aged 40-50 years with primary liver carcinoma and hepatitis B virus infection.

This clonotype turned up a few times. The V and J genes are TRBV12-3 or TRBV12-4 and TRBJ2-6; unclear D gene. CDR3 size: 14 residues. The V and J ends lost 3 bases and 1 base respectively, with 4 bases between them. In DNA, the CDR3 is TGTGCCAGCAGTTTCAAATCTGGGGCCAACGTCCTGACTTTC. Its translation is CASSFKSGANVLTF.

The rearrangement joins TRBV4-1 to TRBJ1-3; D gene unclear. This CDR3 has 15 amino acids. Germline values: CDR1 MGHRA, CDR2 YSYEKL. V was shortened by 5 bases and J by 4 bases, with 15 bases between the two germline ends. CDR3 amino acids: CASSTRPGPGNTIYF. CDR3 DNA sequence: TGCGCCAGCAGCACCCGCCCTGGGCCCGGAAACACCATATATTTT.

This clonotype showed up just a few times. The rearrangement links TRBV12-3 or TRBV12-4 to TRBJ1-1; TRBD1 might be the D (5 bases). The CDR3 totals 15 residues. Trimming cost V 1 base and J 4 bases, with 13 bases left between them. CDR3 sequence: CASSLGQTIGTEAFF. The CDR3 coding sequence is TGTGCCAGCAGTTTAGGACAGACGATAGGCACTGAAGCTTTCTTT.

V and J are TRBV7-8 and TRBJ2-7, with D perhaps matching TRBD1 or TRBD2 (6 bases each). CDR1 is SGHVS, CDR2 FQNEAQ, per germline. The CDR3 extends over 14 amino acids. Trimming removed 5 bases at V and 2 bases at J, with 13 bases between. CDR3 in amino acids: CASSIGGAAYEQYF. CDR3 in DNA: TGTGCCAGCAGCATCGGGGGCGCAGCCTACGAGCAGTACTTC.

With regard to this clonotype: This likely comes from a read error, as the CDR3 has no conserved phenylalanine or tryptophan at its end. The chain carries TRBV12-3 or TRBV12-4 and TRBJ1-1; D may be TRBD1 (6 bases). This CDR3 is built from 14 residues. Between the trimmed V and J ends, which lost 3 bases and 5 bases, there was a span of 13 bases. The CDR3 nucleotides are TGTGCCAGCAGTTTTGGGGGGCGAAGGACTGAAGCTTTCTTA. Its translation is CASSFGGRRTEAFL.

The chain has TRBV11-2 and TRBJ2-3; 7 positions agree with TRBD2. Germline V lookup: CDR1 SGHAT, CDR2 FQNNGV. The CDR3 runs 15 residues. V lost 3 bases to trimming and J lost 4 bases; unmatched junction nucleotides: 7. Here the CDR3 DNA reads TGTGCCAGCAGCTTTAGAGGGAGGGAAGCAGATACGCAGTATTTT. It translates to CASSFRGREADTQYF.

This clonotype is a singleton in its sample. This could be a read error, since a much larger clone is one nucleotide away. CDR3 residues: CAGSRYNEQFF. For the CDR3, the DNA is TGTGCCGGCAGTCGATACAATGAGCAGTTCTTC. This sequence joins TRBV11-2 and TRBJ2-1; no clear D gene. This CDR3 has 11 amino acids. In germline, CDR1 is SGHAT, CDR2 FQNNGV.

This clonotype has only a few counts. The rearrangement uses TRBV6-6 and TRBJ1-2; 8 bases are shared with TRBD1. Trimming cost V 2 bases and J 9 bases; bases outside gene matches: 8. Germline CDR1 reads MNHNY; CDR2 reads SVGAGI (reference sequence). CDR3 size: 14 residues. The CDR3 DNA is TGTGCCAGCAGTTACGACAGGGGTCCTAATCGCTACACCTTC. The encoded protein is CASSYDRGPNRYTF.

Points on this clonotype: A read error is possible here, since a much larger clone lies one base away. The chain uses TRBV6-2 or TRBV6-3 and TRBJ2-7; D not resolved. Germline CDR1 and CDR2: MNHEY and SVGEGT. CDR3 length: 16 residues. DNA of the CDR3: TGTGCCAGCAGTTCATATGACTTTCGCCAAATCTACGAGCAGAACTTC. This sequence encodes CASSSYDFRQIYEQNF.

A word on this clonotype: Relative to the germline gene, one junction end is altered; a read error may explain this. This chain links TRBV12-3 or TRBV12-4 with TRBJ2-3; D not resolved. This CDR3 comprises 12 residues. CDR3 nucleotide sequence: TGTGCCAGCAGTTTCGCCACAGTTACGCAGTATTTT. Protein product: CASSFATVTQYF.

This clonotype was observed a few times. The gene calls are TRBV10-3 and TRBJ2-7; TRBD1 agrees at 8 bases. This CDR3 has 14 amino acids. V was clipped by 4 bases and J by 2 bases; unmatched bases: 4. Germline V gene sequence: CDR1 ENHRY, CDR2 SYGVKD. The CDR3 DNA is TGTGCCATCAGTGTGACAGGGGTCACCTACGAGCAGTACTTC. It yields the protein CAISVTGVTYEQYF.

V usage is TRBV6-6 and J usage is TRBJ2-6, with no clear D. The CDR3 sequence is 15 residues long. V lost 2 bases and J lost 4, with 9 bases in between. Germline CDR1 MNHNY, CDR2 SVGAGI (reference sequence). The CDR3 loop is CASSYRQMGANVLTF. DNA of the CDR3: TGTGCCAGCAGTTACCGGCAAATGGGGGCCAACGTCCTGACTTTC.

The CDR3 nucleotides read TGTGCCAGCAGCTTAAAAGTGTCTGGCAACACAGATACGCAGTATTTT. This sequence encodes CASSLKVSGNTDTQYF. This chain joins TRBV7-8 and TRBJ2-3, with D unresolved. Germline V gene data show CDR1 as SGHVS and CDR2 as FQNEAQ. This CDR3 spans 16 amino acids. V was pared by 2 bases and J by 2 bases, with 14 bases between.

In this sample, this clonotype turned up a few times. The chain employs TRBV7-9 and TRBJ2-7; D uncertain. Per the germline V gene, CDR1 is SEHNR and CDR2 is FQNEAQ (reference sequence). The CDR3 has 13 residues. The germline V and J ends were trimmed by 4 bases and 2 bases, with 9 bases remaining between them. The CDR3 is CASSSRDPYEQYF. For the CDR3, the DNA is TGTGCCAGCAGCTCTCGAGACCCCTACGAGCAGTACTTC.

The chain has TRBV11-2 and TRBJ2-1, with TRBD2 as a possible D gene (6 bases). The CDR3 is 19 amino acids. V was cut by 2 bases and J by 0 bases, with 20 bases left in between. CDR1 and CDR2 from the germline V gene are SGHAT and FQNNGV. The CDR3 here is CASSLWDVREVSSYNEQFF. The CDR3 DNA follows: TGTGCCAGCAGCTTATGGGACGTGAGGGAGGTAAGCTCCTACAATGAGCAGTTCTTC.

As concerns this clonotype: Given a much more abundant clone one base away, this may be a read error. This chain joins TRBV11-2 and TRBJ2-5; 16 bases agree with TRBD2. This CDR3 has 16 residues. Germline loops: CDR1 SGHAT, CDR2 FQNNGV. CDR3 region: CASSKGLAGGGEAQYF. CDR3 DNA: TGTGCCAGCAGCAAGGGACTAGCGGGAGGGGGAGAGGCCCAGTACTTC.

This clonotype turned up a few times. The chain links TRBV6-5 to TRBJ2-5; D call uncertain. The CDR3 covers 14 residues. The V end was cut by 6 bases, the J end by 2 bases, with 13 bases between. Per the germline V gene, CDR1 is MNHEY and CDR2 is SVGAGI. This chain's CDR3 is CASRSSPLQETQYF. As DNA, the CDR3 is TGTGCCAGCAGATCCTCACCCCTACAAGAGACCCAGTACTTC.

This clonotype was observed a few times. This sequence joins TRBV29-1 and TRBJ2-1, with 10 bases identical to TRBD2. Germline assignment: CDR1 SQVTM and CDR2 ANQGSEA. J gave up 1 base and V 1 base, and 1 base lay outside the gene matches. This CDR3 contains 15 residues. The CDR3 bases are TGCAGCGTTGAAGGGACTAGCGGTTCCTACAATGAGCAGTTCTTC. It encodes CSVEGTSGSYNEQFF.

V gene TRBV4-1 combines with J gene TRBJ1-3, with D possibly being TRBD1 (6 bases). Germline V gene data show CDR1 as MGHRA and CDR2 as YSYEKL. V dropped 2 bases and J dropped 2 bases, with 22 bases sitting between them. CDR3 length: 19 residues. The CDR3 nucleotides are TGCGCCAGCAGCCAACATTCCACAGGGACGGTAGTTGCTGGAAACACCATATATTTT. Protein sequence: CASSQHSTGTVVAGNTIYF.

Concerning this clonotype: The junction and the germline gene differ at one end; a read error may be behind it. V and J are TRBV5-6 and TRBJ1-5; 7 bases match TRBD1. CDR1 is SGHDT, CDR2 YYEEEE, per germline. This CDR3 is 17 amino acids long. The CDR3 reads CASSLGQEGGSNQPQHF. Written as DNA, the CDR3 is TGTGCAAGCAGCCTCGGACAGGAGGGGGGTAGCAATCAGCCCCAGCATTTT. The variable domain in full, with the rest retrieved from reference TRBV5-6 and TRBJ1-5, is DAGVTQSPTHLIKTRGQQVTLRCSPKSGHDTVSWYQQALGQGPQFIFQYYEEEERQRGNFPDRFSGHQFPNYSSELNVNALLLGDSALYLCASSLGQEGGSNQPQHFGDGTRLSIL.

Concerning this clonotype itself: This may arise from a read error, as a much more abundant clone is one base away. This sequence joins TRBV6-5 and TRBJ2-1; possibly TRBD2 for D (5 bases). Germline V gene data show CDR1 as MNHEY and CDR2 as SVGAGI. This CDR3 spans 11 amino acids. Trimming took 10 bases from V and 11 from J, leaving 15 bases between them. The CDR3 is CANGMRGQQFF. Here the CDR3 DNA reads TGTGCCAACGGTATGAGAGGGCAGCAGTTCTTC.

CDR3 protein: CASTLRVAGGRKAFF. The CDR3 DNA reads as TGTGCCAGCACCCTCCGGGTTGCAGGGGGCAGGAAAGCTTTCTTT. The J gene is TRBJ1-1, the V gene TRBV28, with 8 bases aligning to TRBD1. CDR1 and CDR2 (germline): MDHEN, SYDVKM. After removal of 7 bases from V and 9 bases from J, the junction contained 16 bases not matched to a gene. The CDR3 has 15 residues.

Remarks on this clonotype: Being one base from a much bigger clone, this may be a read error. This chain connects TRBV29-1 to TRBJ1-1; no firm D call. CDR3 length: 13 amino acids. CDR1 and CDR2 (germline): SQVTM, ANQGSEA. V shed 6 bases and J shed 0 bases, with 11 bases lying between them. CDR3 region: CSVRSAVNTEAFF. CDR3 nucleotide sequence: TGCAGCGTGAGGAGCGCAGTGAACACTGAAGCTTTCTTT.

This clonotype was seen only a few times. The rearrangement joins TRBV28 to TRBJ2-3; 7 nucleotides line up with TRBD1. Germline trimming cut 4 bases from V and 2 bases from J; bases unmatched to any gene: 6. CDR3 length: 15 amino acids. Germline CDR1 reads MDHEN; CDR2 reads SYDVKM. Here the CDR3 reads CASSSPGTATDTQYF. CDR3 nucleotide sequence: TGTGCCAGCAGTTCTCCCGGGACAGCCACAGATACGCAGTATTTT.

To note about this clonotype: One junction end does not reproduce the germline sequence, and a read error may be involved. The chain links TRBV11-1 to TRBJ2-1, with 11 nucleotides matching TRBD2. Germline CDR1 SGHAT, CDR2 FQDESV (reference sequence). This CDR3 spans 16 amino acids. CDR3 in amino acids: CATSSQLAGAGNEQFF. The CDR3 DNA reads as TGTGCCACCAGCTCCCAACTAGCGGGGGCAGGCAATGAGCAGTTCTTC.

In its sample, this clonotype was seen a few times. This sequence joins TRBV6-5 and TRBJ2-1; TRBD1 agrees at 8 bases. Germline V CDR1 and CDR2: MNHEY, SVGAGI. With 2 bases clipped from V and 7 bases from J, the junction kept 1 base outside the gene matches. The CDR3 has 13 amino acids. CDR3 DNA: TGTGCCAGCAGTTACGGACAGGGTAATGAGCAGTTCTTC. Translated: CASSYGQGNEQFF.

The chain recombines TRBV11-2 with TRBJ2-7, with D possibly matching TRBD2 (6 bases). V was pared by 10 bases and J by 4 bases, with 20 bases between. CDR1 is SGHAT, CDR2 FQNNGV, per germline. CDR3 size: 14 residues. CDR3 DNA sequence: TGTGCCAACTGCTTAGCGGCTAGAGAATACGAGCAGTACTTC. Translation gives CANCLAAREYEQYF.